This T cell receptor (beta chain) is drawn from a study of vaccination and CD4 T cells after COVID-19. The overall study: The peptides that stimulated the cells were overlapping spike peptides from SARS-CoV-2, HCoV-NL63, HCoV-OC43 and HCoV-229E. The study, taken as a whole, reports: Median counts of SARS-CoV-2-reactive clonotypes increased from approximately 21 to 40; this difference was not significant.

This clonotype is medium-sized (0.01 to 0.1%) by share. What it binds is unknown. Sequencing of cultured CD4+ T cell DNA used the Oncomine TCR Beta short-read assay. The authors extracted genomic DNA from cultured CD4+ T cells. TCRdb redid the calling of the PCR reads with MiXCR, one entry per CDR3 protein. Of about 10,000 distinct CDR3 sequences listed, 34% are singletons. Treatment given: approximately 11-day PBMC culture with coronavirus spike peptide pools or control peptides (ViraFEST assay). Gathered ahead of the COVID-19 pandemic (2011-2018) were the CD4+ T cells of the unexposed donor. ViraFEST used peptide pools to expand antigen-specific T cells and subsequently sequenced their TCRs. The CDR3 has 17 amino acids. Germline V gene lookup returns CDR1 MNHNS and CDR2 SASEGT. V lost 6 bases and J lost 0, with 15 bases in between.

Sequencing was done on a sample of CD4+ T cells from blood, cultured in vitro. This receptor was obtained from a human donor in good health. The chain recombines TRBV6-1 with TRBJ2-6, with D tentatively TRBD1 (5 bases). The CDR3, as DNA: TGTGCCAGCAGCAGAAGGGGCAGGAGCTCTGGGGCCAACGTCCTGACTTTC. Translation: CASSRRGRSSGANVLTF.